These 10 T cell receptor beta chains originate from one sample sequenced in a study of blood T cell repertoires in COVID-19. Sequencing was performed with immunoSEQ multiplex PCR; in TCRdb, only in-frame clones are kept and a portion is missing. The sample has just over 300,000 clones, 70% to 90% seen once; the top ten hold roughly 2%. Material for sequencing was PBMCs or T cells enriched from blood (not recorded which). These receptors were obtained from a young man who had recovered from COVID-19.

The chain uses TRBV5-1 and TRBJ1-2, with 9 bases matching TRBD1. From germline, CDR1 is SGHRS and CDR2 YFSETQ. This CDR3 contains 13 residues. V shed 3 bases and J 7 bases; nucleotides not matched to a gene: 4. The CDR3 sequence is CASSSGQGGGYTF. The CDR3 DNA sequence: TGCGCCAGCAGCTCGGGACAGGGAGGTGGCTACACCTTC.

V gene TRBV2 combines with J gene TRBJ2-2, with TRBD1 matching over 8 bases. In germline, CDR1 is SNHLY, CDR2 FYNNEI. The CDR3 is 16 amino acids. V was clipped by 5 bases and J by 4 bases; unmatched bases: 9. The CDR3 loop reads CASSLSRTGSTGELFF. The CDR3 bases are TGTGCCAGCAGTTTATCCCGGACAGGGTCCACCGGGGAGCTGTTTTTT.

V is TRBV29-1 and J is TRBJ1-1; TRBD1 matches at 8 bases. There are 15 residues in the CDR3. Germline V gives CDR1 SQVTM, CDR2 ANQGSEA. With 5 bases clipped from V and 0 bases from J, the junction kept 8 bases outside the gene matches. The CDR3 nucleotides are TGCAGCGTTTGGACAGGGTACTTGATGAACACTGAAGCTTTCTTT. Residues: CSVWTGYLMNTEAFF.

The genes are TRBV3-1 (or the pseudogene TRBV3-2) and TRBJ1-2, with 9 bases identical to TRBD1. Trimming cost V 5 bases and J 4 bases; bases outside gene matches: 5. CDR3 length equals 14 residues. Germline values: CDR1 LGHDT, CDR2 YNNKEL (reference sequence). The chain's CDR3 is CASSKRTGAYGYTF. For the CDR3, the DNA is TGTGCCAGCAGCAAACGGACAGGGGCCTATGGCTACACCTTC.

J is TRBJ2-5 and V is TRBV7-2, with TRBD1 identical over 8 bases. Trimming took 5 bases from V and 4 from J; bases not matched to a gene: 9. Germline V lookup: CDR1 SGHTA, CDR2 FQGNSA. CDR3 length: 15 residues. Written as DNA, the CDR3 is TGTGCCAGCAGCGTTTCGACAGGGGAAAGAGAGACCCAGTACTTC. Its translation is CASSVSTGERETQYF.

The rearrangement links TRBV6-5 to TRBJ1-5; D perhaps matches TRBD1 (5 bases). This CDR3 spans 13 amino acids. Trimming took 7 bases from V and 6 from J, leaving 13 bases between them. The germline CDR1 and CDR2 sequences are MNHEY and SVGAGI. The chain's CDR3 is CASTLTGPQPQHF. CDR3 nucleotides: TGTGCCAGCACCCTAACAGGTCCTCAGCCCCAGCATTTT.

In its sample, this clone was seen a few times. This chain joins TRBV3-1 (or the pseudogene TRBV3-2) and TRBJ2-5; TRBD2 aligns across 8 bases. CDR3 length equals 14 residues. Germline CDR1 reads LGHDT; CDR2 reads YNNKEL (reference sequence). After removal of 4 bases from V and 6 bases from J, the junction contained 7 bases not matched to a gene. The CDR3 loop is CASSPSGGHKTQYF. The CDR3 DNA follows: TGTGCCAGCAGCCCCAGCGGGGGCCATAAGACCCAGTACTTC.

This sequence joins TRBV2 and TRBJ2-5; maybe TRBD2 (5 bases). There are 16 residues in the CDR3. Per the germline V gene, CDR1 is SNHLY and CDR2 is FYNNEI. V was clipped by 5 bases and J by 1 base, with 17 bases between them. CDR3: CASSPEGRPPQETQYF. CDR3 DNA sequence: TGTGCCAGCAGTCCCGAGGGCCGGCCGCCCCAAGAGACCCAGTACTTC.

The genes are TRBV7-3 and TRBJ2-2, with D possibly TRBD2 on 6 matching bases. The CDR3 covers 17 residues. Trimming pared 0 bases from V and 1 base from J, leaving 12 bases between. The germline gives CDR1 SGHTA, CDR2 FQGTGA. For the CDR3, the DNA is TGTGCCAGCAGCTTAACGGCCGGGACTGAGAACACCGGGGAGCTGTTTTTT. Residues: CASSLTAGTENTGELFF. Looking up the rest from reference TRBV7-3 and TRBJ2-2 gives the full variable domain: GAGVSQTPSNKVTEKGKYVELRCDPISGHTALYWYRQSLGQGPEFLIYFQGTGAADDSGLPNDRFFAVRPEGSVSTLKIQRTERGDSAVYLCASSLTAGTENTGELFFGEGSRLTVL.

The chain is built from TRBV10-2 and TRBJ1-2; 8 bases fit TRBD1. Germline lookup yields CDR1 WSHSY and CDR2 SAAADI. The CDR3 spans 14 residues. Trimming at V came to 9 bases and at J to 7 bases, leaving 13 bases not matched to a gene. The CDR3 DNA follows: TGCGCCAGTACACCGGGCCAGGGGGCTACTGGCTACACCTTC. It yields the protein CASTPGQGATGYTF.